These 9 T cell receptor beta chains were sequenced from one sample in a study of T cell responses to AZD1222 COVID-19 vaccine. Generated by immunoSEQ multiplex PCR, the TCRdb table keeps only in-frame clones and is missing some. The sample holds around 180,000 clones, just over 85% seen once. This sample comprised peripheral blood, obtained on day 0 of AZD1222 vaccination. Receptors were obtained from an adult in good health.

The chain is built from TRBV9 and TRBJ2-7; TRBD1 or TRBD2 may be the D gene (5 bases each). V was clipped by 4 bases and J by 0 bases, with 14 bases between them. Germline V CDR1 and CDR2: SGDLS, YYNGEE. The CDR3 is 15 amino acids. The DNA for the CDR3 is TGTGCCAGCAGCAGACGGGGCGCTAGCTCCTACGAGCAGTACTTC. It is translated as CASSRRGASSYEQYF.

This CDR3 is CASSPGQAYEQYF. In nucleotides, the CDR3 is TGTGCCAGTAGTCCGGGACAGGCCTACGAGCAGTACTTC. The chain couples TRBV19 to TRBJ2-7, with 8 nucleotides matching TRBD1. With V trimmed by 5 bases and J by 2 bases, 2 bases remained unmatched. The V gene's germline CDR1 is LNHDA and CDR2 SQIVND (reference sequence). This CDR3 has 13 amino acids.

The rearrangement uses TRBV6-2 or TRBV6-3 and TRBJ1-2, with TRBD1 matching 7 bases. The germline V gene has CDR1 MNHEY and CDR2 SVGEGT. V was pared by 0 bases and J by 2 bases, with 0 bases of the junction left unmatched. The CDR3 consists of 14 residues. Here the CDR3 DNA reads TGTGCCAGCAGTTACTCGACAGGGAACTATGGCTACACCTTC. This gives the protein CASSYSTGNYGYTF.

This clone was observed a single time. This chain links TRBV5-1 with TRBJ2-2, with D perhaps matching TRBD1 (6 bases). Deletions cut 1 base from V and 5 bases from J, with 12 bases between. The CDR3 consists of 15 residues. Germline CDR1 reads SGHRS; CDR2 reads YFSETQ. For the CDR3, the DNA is TGCGCCAGCAGCTTGACAGGGTCGTGGACCGGGGAGCTGTTTTTT. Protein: CASSLTGSWTGELFF.

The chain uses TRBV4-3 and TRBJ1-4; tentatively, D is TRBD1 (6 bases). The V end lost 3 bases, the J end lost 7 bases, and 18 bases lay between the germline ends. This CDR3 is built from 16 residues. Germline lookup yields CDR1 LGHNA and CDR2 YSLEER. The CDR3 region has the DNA TGCGCCAGCAGCCAGGGAGTGACGGACAGTTTTGAAAAACTGTTTTTT. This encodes CASSQGVTDSFEKLFF.

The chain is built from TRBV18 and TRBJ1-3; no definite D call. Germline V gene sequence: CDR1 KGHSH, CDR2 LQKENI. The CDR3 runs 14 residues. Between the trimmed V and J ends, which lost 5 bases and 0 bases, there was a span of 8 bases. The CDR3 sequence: CASSTGGSGNTIYF. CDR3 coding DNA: TGTGCCAGCTCAACCGGAGGCTCTGGAAACACCATATATTTT.

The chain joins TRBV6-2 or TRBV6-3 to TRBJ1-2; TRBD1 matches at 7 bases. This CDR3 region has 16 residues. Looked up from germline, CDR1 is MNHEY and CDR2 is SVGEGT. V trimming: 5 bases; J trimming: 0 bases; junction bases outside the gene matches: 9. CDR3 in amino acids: CASSPTGTWANYGYTF. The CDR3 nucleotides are TGTGCCAGCAGTCCGACAGGGACCTGGGCTAACTATGGCTACACCTTC.

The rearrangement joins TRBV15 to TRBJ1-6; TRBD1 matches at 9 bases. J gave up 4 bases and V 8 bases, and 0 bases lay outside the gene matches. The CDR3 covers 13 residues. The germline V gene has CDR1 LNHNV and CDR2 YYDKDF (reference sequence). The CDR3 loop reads CATGQGYNSPLHF. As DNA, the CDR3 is TGTGCCACCGGACAGGGGTATAATTCACCCCTCCACTTT.

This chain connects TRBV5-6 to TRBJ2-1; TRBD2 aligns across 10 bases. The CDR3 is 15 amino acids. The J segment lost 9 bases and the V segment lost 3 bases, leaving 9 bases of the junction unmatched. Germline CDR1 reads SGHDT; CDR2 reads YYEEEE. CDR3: CASSSASGGGGEQFF. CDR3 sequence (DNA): TGTGCCAGCAGCTCCGCTAGCGGGGGTGGAGGTGAGCAGTTCTTC. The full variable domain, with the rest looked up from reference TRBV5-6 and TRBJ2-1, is DAGVTQSPTHLIKTRGQQVTLRCSPKSGHDTVSWYQQALGQGPQFIFQYYEEEERQRGNFPDRFSGHQFPNYSSELNVNALLLGDSALYLCASSSASGGGGEQFFGPGTRLTVL.